The 14 T cell receptor beta chains listed next were all sequenced from one sample in a study of a mutant IDH1 vaccine in newly diagnosed glioma. Sequencing was performed with immunoSEQ multiplex PCR; in TCRdb, only in-frame clones are kept and a portion is missing. The data show about 38,000 clones, 92% seen once. Time point defined: baseline, week 1 (first vaccination visit). Treatment: pre-vaccination baseline after standard-of-care therapy. The starting material was PBMCs, obtained from a glioma patient treated with radiotherapy, temozolomide or both. These receptor sequences come from a man younger than 30 with glioma.

This sequence joins TRBV15 and TRBJ1-3, with D tentatively TRBD1 (5 bases). The CDR3 runs to 15 residues. Germline V lookup: CDR1 LNHNV, CDR2 YYDKDF (reference sequence). The ends were cut back, 7 bases at V and 0 bases at J, with 13 bases in the middle. The CDR3 sequence: CATTLGLLSGNTIYF. The DNA for the CDR3 is TGTGCCACCACCTTGGGACTTCTCTCTGGAAACACCATATATTTT.

The J gene is TRBJ1-1, the V gene TRBV9, with D uncertain. The V end was cut by 3 bases, the J end by 0 bases, with 12 bases between. CDR1 and CDR2 from the germline V gene are SGDLS and YYNGEE. There are 15 residues in the CDR3. CDR3 loop: CASSAQQNMNTEAFF. The DNA of the CDR3 is TGTGCCAGCAGCGCGCAACAGAACATGAACACTGAAGCTTTCTTT. The full variable domain, in which reference TRBV9 and TRBJ1-1 provide the parts outside the CDR3, is DSGVTQTPKHLITATGQRVTLRCSPRSGDLSVYWYQQSLDQGLQFLIQYYNGEERAKGNILERFSAQQFPDLHSELNLSSLELGDSALYFCASSAQQNMNTEAFFGQGTRLTVV.

J is TRBJ2-5 and V is TRBV6-5; a weak D match, TRBD1 (7 bases). The CDR3 has 16 residues. CDR1 and CDR2 (germline): MNHEY, SVGAGI. Trimming took off 0 bases at V and 1 base at J, with 12 bases between the two ends. The CDR3: CASSYSGRGVQETQYF. The CDR3, as DNA: TGTGCCAGCAGTTACTCTGGCAGGGGGGTCCAAGAGACCCAGTACTTC.

The CDR3 nucleotides read TGTGCCAGCAGCTCCCAGATGGTGAACGGCTACACCTTC. Translation gives CASSSQMVNGYTF. The chain employs TRBV5-5 and TRBJ1-2; D not resolved. CDR1 and CDR2 (germline): SGHKS, YYEKEE (reference sequence). Trimming cost V 3 bases and J 8 bases, with 14 bases left between them. The CDR3 length is 13 residues.

This chain connects TRBV5-6 to TRBJ2-2; D not resolved. This CDR3 is 14 amino acids long. The V and J ends lost 4 bases and 3 bases respectively, with 10 bases between them. From germline, CDR1 is SGHDT and CDR2 YYEEEE. The CDR3 coding sequence is TGTGCCAGCAGCGGTAGGTGGGACACCGGGGAGCTGTTTTTT. Amino acids: CASSGRWDTGELFF. The full variable domain, its missing parts supplied by reference TRBV5-6 and TRBJ2-2, is DAGVTQSPTHLIKTRGQQVTLRCSPKSGHDTVSWYQQALGQGPQFIFQYYEEEERQRGNFPDRFSGHQFPNYSSELNVNALLLGDSALYLCASSGRWDTGELFFGEGSRLTVL.

This rearrangement joins TRBV5-5 to TRBJ2-7, with 8 nucleotides matching TRBD1. After removal of 1 base from V and 3 bases from J, the junction contained 6 bases not matched to a gene. The CDR3 has 15 amino acids. From germline, CDR1 is SGHKS and CDR2 YYEKEE (reference sequence). CDR3 region: CASSLTQGAGYEQYF. The CDR3 region has the DNA TGTGCCAGCAGCTTGACGCAGGGGGCAGGCTACGAGCAGTACTTC. Full variable domain (missing parts from reference TRBV5-5 and TRBJ2-7): DAGVTQSPTHLIKTRGQQVTLRCSPISGHKSVSWYQQVLGQGPQFIFQYYEKEERGRGNFPDRFSARQFPNYSSELNVNALLLGDSALYLCASSLTQGAGYEQYFGPGTRLTVT.

This chain links TRBV6-1 with TRBJ2-2; 12 positions agree with TRBD2. V was pared by 9 bases and J by 4 bases, with 3 bases of the junction left unmatched. This CDR3 comprises 14 residues. Germline V gene data show CDR1 as MNHNS and CDR2 as SASEGT. CDR3 nucleotides: TGTGCCAGTAAGACTAGCGGGAGCACCGGGGAGCTGTTTTTT. It is translated as CASKTSGSTGELFF.

This clone has a single count. V is TRBV4-1 and J is TRBJ2-3; 14 nucleotides match TRBD2. Unmatched junction bases numbered 4, after V lost 1 base and J lost 7 bases. The CDR3 contains 16 residues. Germline CDR1 and CDR2: MGHRA and YSYEKL. The CDR3 reads CASSQVGLAGDYTQYF. The CDR3 DNA sequence: TGCGCCAGCAGCCAAGTGGGACTAGCGGGAGATTATACGCAGTATTTT.

CDR3 loop: CAWSLGSGGTYNEQFF. The CDR3 DNA reads as TGTGCCTGGAGCCTAGGGTCCGGGGGCACCTACAATGAGCAGTTCTTC. The rearrangement joins TRBV30 to TRBJ2-1; D possibly uses TRBD1 or TRBD2 (6 bases each). The CDR3 runs 16 residues. The V end lost 3 bases, the J end lost 2 bases, and 17 bases lay between the germline ends. Germline values: CDR1 GTSNPN, CDR2 SVGIG (reference sequence).

This chain joins TRBV6-5 and TRBJ1-2; 7 bases agree with TRBD1. J lost 5 bases, V lost 6 bases, and 6 bases had no gene match. Germline CDR1 reads MNHEY; CDR2 reads SVGAGI. The length of the CDR3 is 13 residues. The CDR3 is CASRRDRDYGYTF. The CDR3 nucleotides read TGTGCCAGCAGACGGGACAGAGATTATGGCTACACCTTC.

This chain links TRBV5-1 with TRBJ1-1; D may be TRBD1 (5 bases). V gave up 0 bases and J gave up 10 bases, with 19 bases separating them. The CDR3 has 15 residues. Germline CDR1 and CDR2: SGHRS and YFSETQ. The CDR3, as DNA: TGCGCCAGCAGCTTGGATCGACGGGCCCTTAGGGGAGCTTTCTTT. This sequence encodes CASSLDRRALRGAFF.

This chain joins TRBV29-1 and TRBJ2-5; 11 bases are shared with TRBD2. V lost 3 bases and J lost 2; bases outside the gene matches: 5. Germline values: CDR1 SQVTM, CDR2 ANQGSEA. The CDR3 loop spans 15 amino acids. The CDR3 region has the DNA TGCAGCGTTGATGGACTAGCGGGTTTTCAAGAGACCCAGTACTTC. Translated: CSVDGLAGFQETQYF.

About this clone itself: The same CDR3 arises from other DNA sequences in this sample as well. The rearrangement links TRBV6-6 to TRBJ1-2; possibly TRBD1 for D (5 bases). This CDR3 is 15 amino acids long. Deletions cut 0 bases from V and 3 bases from J, with 11 bases between. CDR1 is MNHNY, CDR2 SVGAGI, per germline (reference sequence). CDR3 sequence reads: CASSYSPGGDYGYTF. In DNA, the CDR3 is TGTGCCAGCAGTTACTCTCCCGGAGGGGACTATGGCTACACCTTC.

The chain's CDR3 is CASSVRDGTYEQYF. The CDR3 DNA sequence: TGTGCCAGCAGCGTCCGGGACGGAACCTACGAGCAGTACTTC. The chain links TRBV9 to TRBJ2-7; the D call may be TRBD1 or TRBD2 (5 bases each). This CDR3 is built from 14 residues. The V and J ends lost 2 bases and 2 bases respectively, with 11 bases between them. Per the germline V gene, CDR1 is SGDLS and CDR2 is YYNGEE.